This TCR beta chain was sequenced during a study of T-cell reconstitution after alpha-beta-depleted transplantation in children. For TCRbeta, the library was prepared with unique molecular identifiers. TCRdb redid the calling of the PCR reads with MiXCR, one entry per CDR3 protein. The repertoire holds about 98,000 distinct CDR3 sequences, with more than 20% as singletons. This clonotype was observed a few times. Its specificity is not known. Broader study findings: Certain patients had high TCRbeta diversity at day 60, and it came from recipient T cells and thymic progenitors that survived.

Trimming stripped 2 bases from V and 3 bases from J, with 11 bases between. Germline values: CDR1 MNHEY, CDR2 SVGAGI. This CDR3 contains 15 residues. This specimen consisted of PBMCs, obtained before TCRalphabeta/CD19-depleted stem cell transplant. The V call is TRBV6-5, the J call TRBJ1-5; a possible D gene is TRBD1 (5 bases). This clonotype was obtained from a boy between 2 and 10 years old with acute lymphoblastic leukemia, due to receive a stem cell transplant. In DNA, the CDR3 is TGTGCCAGCAGTTACAATACAGGACCCAATCAGCCCCAGCATTTT. This sequence encodes CASSYNTGPNQPQHF.